This T cell receptor (beta chain) emerged from a study of cytomegalovirus exposure and HLA in healthy donors (TCRdb year 2017). Notes on the research overall: An earlier analysis of some 600 of the donors reported 276 Gb of sequence data and around 110 million unique TCR beta sequences obtained from roughly 180 million T cells. An early release that covered about 600 HLA-typed donors contained approximately 300 gigabases of sequencing data and about 93 million unique TCR sequences. Of the 398 genotyped donors, approximately 83% fell in the genetic ancestry cluster associated with self-reported Caucasian donors. The study aimed to test whether cataloging public T cell receptors could reveal signatures of past pathogen exposure. The T cell repertoires of 666 subjects were profiled by immunosequencing and related to cytomegalovirus serostatus. Besides the first cohort of 666 subjects, a separate validation cohort made up of over 100 different subjects was used. To predict cytomegalovirus infection status, the study brought together high-throughput TCR immunosequencing, statistical association of individual TCRs with disease status, and machine learning. A later analysis re-examined previously published TCR beta repertoires from just over 650 donors and added high-resolution HLA genotyping to investigate patterns of TCR occurrence. The later analysis used no new phenotypic data to find candidate immune exposures, relying instead on TCR beta sequences and their occurrence across donors. To decide whether each TCR beta V gene segment behaved as functional or pseudogenic, an earlier analysis of 587 of the donors relied on high-throughput TCR beta sequencing. Donor age, sex, ethnicity and CMV serostatus were collected together with the repertoire data. A later genetic analysis used genome-wide SNP genotypes for about 55% of the 666 donors, treating that subset as a discovery cohort. Every repertoire in the discovery cohort had been generated on one and the same sequencing platform. HLA typing covered class I and class II loci at four-digit resolution. The number of typed donors differed by locus: 629-630 for A, B, C, DRB1 and DQB1; approximately 520 for DQA1; approximately 600 for DPA1; and around 490 for DPB1. Several DR-DQ haplotypes were treated as single units for association and clustering because of strong linkage in the cohort. On average, over 200,000 unique TCR beta nucleotide sequences were sequenced per donor among fewer than 500 genotyped donors of the cohort, with around 19% of those sequences being non-productive.

Library prep was done by the immunoSEQ multiplex PCR assay. A mixture of 60 forward primers for TCR Vbeta segments and 13 reverse primers for TCR Jbeta segments was used in the multiplex PCR. The CDR3 region of rearranged TCR beta genes was amplified from genomic DNA with a multiplex PCR assay. On the Illumina HiSeq System, the amplified TCR beta libraries were sequenced as 87-base-pair reads. The study's own analysis went as follows. In a later analysis, tens of millions of unique TCR beta chains were counted across the approximately 620 repertoires, and around 11 million of these chains were shared by at least two donors. Raw reads were error-corrected and collapsed into unique sequences by a nearest-neighbor algorithm in which closely related sequences were merged to remove PCR and sequencing errors. CDR3 sequences were aligned to IMGT reference sequences to assign V, D and J gene segments. For a sequence to be retained, at least a six-nucleotide match to both a V gene segment and a J gene segment was required. Rearrangements were called productive when the CDR3 lacked stop codons and stayed in frame with V and J; all others were non-productive. Following IMGT convention, CDR3 was defined as the stretch from the second conserved V-encoded cysteine to the conserved J-encoded phenylalanine. Sequences without an unambiguous match to a single V gene segment were excluded from the earlier analysis of 587 of the donors. In an earlier analysis of some 590 of the donors, V segments were called functional above 56.7% productive rearrangements and were called segregating when the between-donor standard deviation exceeded 5%. A statistical classification framework was built to diagnose cytomegalovirus status from the catalog of TCR beta chain sequences. In a later analysis, TCR nucleotide sequences were compared against IMGT/GENE-DB human TR gene sequences so that V and J genes could be assigned. Using the TCRdist pipeline, a later analysis assigned CDR3 sequences along with most-parsimonious VDJ recombination scenarios. In a later analysis, each TCR beta chain was defined by its CDR3 amino acid sequence together with its V-gene family, and reads without a unique V-gene family were excluded. A later analysis removed 550 to 650 highly shared, low-generation-probability nucleotide sequences to deal with suspected cross-contamination and a sequencing artifact. A later analysis calculated a clonal expansion index for each public chain from normalized within-repertoire ranks of inferred template counts. In a later analysis, generation probabilities were computed with a VDJ recombination model fitted to out-of-frame rearrangements, and the resulting probabilities were checked against IGoR. In a later analysis, hypergeometric tests were used to score TCR-TCR, TCR-HLA and TCR-CMV co-occurrence, with a repertoire-size bias correction applied to TCR pairs. False discovery rates were estimated in a later analysis by permuting HLA or CMV assignments 20 times. In a later analysis, co-occurring TCRs were grouped using DBSCAN, with TCRdist sequence similarity added in when clustering inside HLA-allele-positive subsets. Repertoires with fewer than 30,000 or more than 120,000 public chains, plus five repertoires with anomalous nucleotide sharing, were excluded from co-occurrence clustering. Held by TCRdb, this immuneACCESS table contains in-frame sequences only and omits some clones. Under half of the omission traces to an unresolved V gene where checked; the cause of the rest is unknown. Clone size and V and J calls were adopted from that table, with D and trimming inferred from the DNA. The sample records some 170,000 clones, about 79% of which are singletons. The top ten hold less than 8% of the sample.

Comments on this clone: What this receptor recognizes is not known. Base qualities are not provided; no much larger clone lies one nucleotide away.

In total, approximately 610 healthy bone marrow donors made up the cohort. At the time of sampling, all cohort members were nominally healthy, though unrecorded immune exposures were likely present. The donor tested CMV seropositive and was one of the 289 seropositive cohort members. A peripheral blood sample was collected from each donor, and TCR beta sequencing was performed on peripheral blood mononuclear cells. The Qiagen DNeasy Blood Extraction Kit was used to extract genomic DNA from the blood cell samples. Beyond this particular receptor, the publication reports: According to a later analysis, parvovirus B19, influenza, CMV and Epstein-Barr virus appeared linked to several top co-occurrence clusters. Cytomegalovirus status was reported to be diagnosed by the classifier with high specificity and sensitivity in both the original and validation cohorts. Compared with equally common non-associated chains, HLA-associated TCR beta chains in a later analysis were more clonally expanded and had lower generation probabilities. Correlated functional status among segregating V segments might reflect linkage disequilibrium, but an unknown experimental factor could not be ruled out. In a later genetic analysis, a missense DCLRE1C variant was associated with V-gene and J-gene trimming of TCR beta chains, and the association was replicated in an independent cohort. The earlier analysis of about 600 of the donors excluded some 15 rarely observed V segments, including chromosome 9 orphons, because counts were too low. An earlier analysis of around 500 of the donors showed that most TCR beta V segments appeared in productive rearrangements either about 87% or about 30% of the time, which broadly matched IMGT annotations. A cluster of highly shared sequence variants was judged likely to be a technical artifact of the sequencing pipeline. Immune exposure information for the cohort was limited to CMV serostatus. Presence/absence analyses assumed roughly uniform sequencing depth across donors, an assumption that may not hold. At a false discovery rate of 0.05, a later analysis linked approximately 18,000 TCR beta sequences to specific HLA alleles. This cohort had only TCR beta chains sequenced, and the lack of alpha or paired-chain data limited which features could be detected. A few of the identified cytomegalovirus-associated TCR beta chains were confirmed in vitro to be specific for cytomegalovirus antigens. According to a later analysis, TCR association rates differed among HLA loci, with DRB1 alleles showing the most associated TCRs and HLA-C alleles showing the fewest. A later genetic analysis reported fewer N-insertions in productive TCRs among donors in an Asian-associated ancestry cluster than the approximately 700-donor mean. A later analysis found that most CMV-associated TCR beta chains appeared HLA-restricted, with HLA associations seemingly driven largely by CMV exposure. Across donors, most TCR sequences were observed very rarely, whereas some public TCRs were present in many individuals. The study listed 150 to 200 TCR beta chains as associated with cytomegalovirus. A further reported finding was that TCR beta sequences accurately predicted the HLA-A and HLA-B alleles for most subjects in the first cohort. HLA typing was unavailable for some donors at each locus, so association tests used only the typed subset. Assigning TCR associations to individual alleles was difficult when HLA alleles, especially DR and DQ, strongly co-occurred. The authors suggested that the approach could potentially be extended to other disease states and immunological phenotypes.

The sample consisted of PBMCs. This TCR derives from a man aged 40-50 years in good health and CMV-seropositive.

The CDR3: CASSEGGQPYEQYF. The nucleotide sequence reads as follows: TGTGCCAGCAGTGAAGGGGGACAGCCCTACGAGCAGTACTTC. In this chain, TRBV6-1 is recombined with TRBJ2-7; 7 middle bases align to TRBD1. CDR1 is given as MNHNS and CDR2 as SASEGT, both from the germline V gene. The CDR3 spans 14 residues, from the cysteine through the phenylalanine. CDR3 DNA only is kept here, 42 bases in frame from base 1. Relative to germline, V is missing 1 base and J is missing 2 bases, with 2 bases of the junction outside any gene match.